This entry describes one T cell receptor (beta chain). The data originate from a study of control samples from healthy donors and cancer patients. Trimming took off 2 bases at V and 5 bases at J, with 13 bases between the two ends. Germline V gene sequence: CDR1 SEHNR, CDR2 FQNEAQ (reference sequence). The CDR3 extends over 14 amino acids. The protocol was immunoSEQ multiplex PCR, while the TCRdb copy is restricted to in-frame clones and leaves out a portion. Of under 200,000 clones in the sample, 91% are singletons; the top ten hold more than 1.3%. This sequence was found in a woman in her thirties in good health. The rearrangement links TRBV7-9 to TRBJ2-7; possible D gene TRBD2, 6 bases. Material for sequencing was blood. CDR3 bases: TGTGCCAGCAGCTTAAGGGGAGGATCGGACGAGCAGTACTTC. It specifies CASSLRGGSDEQYF.